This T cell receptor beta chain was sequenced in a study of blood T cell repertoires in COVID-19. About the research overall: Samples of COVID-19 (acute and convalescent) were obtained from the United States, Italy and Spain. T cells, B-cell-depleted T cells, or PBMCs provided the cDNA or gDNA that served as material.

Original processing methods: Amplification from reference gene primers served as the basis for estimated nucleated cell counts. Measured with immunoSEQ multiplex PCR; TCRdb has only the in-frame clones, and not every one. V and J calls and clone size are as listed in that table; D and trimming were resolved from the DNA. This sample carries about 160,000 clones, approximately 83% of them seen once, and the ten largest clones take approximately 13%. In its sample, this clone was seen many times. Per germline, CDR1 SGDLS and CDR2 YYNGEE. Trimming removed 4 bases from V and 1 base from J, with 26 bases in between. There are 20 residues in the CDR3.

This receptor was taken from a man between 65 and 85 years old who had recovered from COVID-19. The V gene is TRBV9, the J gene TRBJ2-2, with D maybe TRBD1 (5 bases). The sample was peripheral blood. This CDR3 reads CASSPWASGYSVGNTGELFF. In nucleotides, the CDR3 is TGTGCCAGCAGCCCCTGGGCGTCAGGGTACTCTGTGGGGAACACCGGGGAGCTGTTTTTT.